Here is one TCR beta chain with its context. Its antigen is still unknown. Base quality data are lacking; no much larger clone is found one base away. The cohort was made up of about 610 healthy bone marrow donors. Cohort members were all nominally healthy when sampled, although unrecorded immune exposures were likely present. The donor was CMV seronegative and belonged to the group of over 300 seronegative cohort members. A peripheral blood sample was provided by each donor, and peripheral blood mononuclear cells were used for TCR beta sequencing. Genomic DNA extraction from the blood cell samples was performed with the Qiagen DNeasy Blood Extraction Kit. The data were obtained in a study of cytomegalovirus exposure and HLA in healthy donors (dated by TCRdb to between 2016 and 2019). About the investigation overall: According to an earlier analysis of around 600 of the donors, about 179 million T cells yielded 117 million unique TCR beta sequences and about 300 Gb of sequence data. Approximately 310 gigabases of sequencing data and tens of millions of unique TCR sequences were included in an early release covering around 600 HLA-typed donors. Among the roughly 430 genotyped donors, approximately 82% belonged to the genetic ancestry cluster associated with self-reported Caucasian donors. The aim of the study was to test whether cataloging public T cell receptors could identify signatures of past pathogen exposure. Using immunosequencing, the study profiled T cell repertoires from roughly 650 subjects and related those repertoires to cytomegalovirus serostatus. Along with the 666-subject first cohort, a separate validation cohort of over a hundred different subjects was used. To predict cytomegalovirus infection status, the study brought together high-throughput TCR immunosequencing, statistical association of individual TCRs with disease status, and machine learning. A later analysis re-analyzed previously published TCR beta repertoires from 500 to 700 donors and added high-resolution HLA genotyping to study TCR occurrence patterns. In the later analysis, no new phenotypic data were used to find candidate immune exposures; instead, reliance was placed on TCR beta sequences and their occurrence across donors. An earlier analysis of 587 of the donors used high-throughput TCR beta sequencing to judge whether each TCR beta V gene segment behaved as functional or pseudogenic. Donor age, sex, ethnicity and CMV serostatus were compiled together with the repertoire data. A later genetic analysis took genome-wide SNP genotypes for 398 of the 666 donors and used that subset as a discovery cohort. All discovery cohort repertoires had been generated using a single sequencing platform. Both class I and class II loci were covered by HLA typing, at four-digit resolution. Typing coverage differed by locus: A, B, C, DRB1 and DQB1 were typed in roughly 629-640 donors, DQA1 in 500 to 550, DPA1 in around 610, and DPB1 in 400 to 490. Because of strong linkage in the cohort, roughly five DR-DQ haplotypes were treated as single units for association and clustering. Across approximately 400 genotyped donors of the cohort, an average of roughly 250,000 unique TCR beta nucleotide sequences per donor were sequenced, and roughly a sixth of those sequences were non-productive.

The paper as a whole reports these results and caveats: In both the original and validation cohorts, the classifier was reported to diagnose cytomegalovirus status with high specificity and sensitivity. In a later analysis, 16,951 TCR beta sequences were associated with specific HLA alleles at a false discovery rate of 0.05. CMV serostatus was the only immune exposure information available for the cohort. Because the 87-base-pair reads could not distinguish some IMGT-functional V segments, including TRBV6-2 and TRBV6-3, those segments were excluded. In an earlier analysis of more than 450 of the donors, most TCR beta V segments were observed in productive rearrangements about 87% or about 30% of the time, broadly matching IMGT annotations. In this cohort, only TCR beta chains were sequenced, and detectable features were limited by the absence of alpha or paired-chain data. In a later analysis, most CMV-associated TCR beta chains were found to appear HLA-restricted, with HLA associations seemingly driven largely by CMV exposure. Strong co-occurrence of HLA alleles, especially DR and DQ, made assigning TCR associations to individual alleles difficult. In a later analysis, several top co-occurrence clusters were reported to appear linked to parvovirus B19, influenza, CMV and Epstein-Barr virus. A further reported finding was that TCR beta sequences accurately predicted the HLA-A and HLA-B alleles for most subjects in the first cohort. A cluster of highly shared sequence variants was judged likely to be a technical artifact of the sequencing pipeline. The authors suggested that the approach could potentially be generalized to other disease states and immunological phenotypes. Three of the identified cytomegalovirus-associated TCR beta chains were confirmed in vitro to be specific for cytomegalovirus antigens. A total of about 150 TCR beta chains were listed by the study as associated with cytomegalovirus. An association between a missense DCLRE1C variant and V-gene and J-gene trimming of TCR beta chains was found in a later genetic analysis and replicated in an independent cohort. HLA typing was unavailable for some donors at each locus, so association tests used only the typed subset. A later genetic analysis reported fewer N-insertions in productive TCRs among donors in an Asian-associated ancestry cluster than the roughly 650-donor mean. In a later analysis, HLA-associated TCR beta chains showed more clonal expansion and lower generation probabilities than non-associated chains that were equally common. Presence/absence analyses assumed roughly uniform sequencing depth across donors, an assumption that may not hold. According to a later analysis, TCR association rates differed among HLA loci, with DRB1 alleles showing the most associated TCRs and HLA-C alleles showing the fewest. About 17 rarely observed V segments, including chromosome 9 orphons, were excluded from the earlier analysis of almost 600 of the donors because counts were too low. Across donors, most TCR sequences were observed very rarely, whereas some public TCRs were present in many individuals. Correlated functional status among segregating V segments might be attributable to linkage disequilibrium, but an unknown experimental factor could not be ruled out.

Library preparation was by the immunoSEQ multiplex PCR assay. For the multiplex PCR, a mixture combining 60 forward primers for TCR Vbeta segments and 13 reverse primers for TCR Jbeta segments was used. The CDR3 region of rearranged TCR beta genes was amplified from genomic DNA with a multiplex PCR assay. The Illumina HiSeq System was used to sequence the amplified TCR beta libraries as 87-base-pair reads. As for the original processing: Across the 500 to 750 repertoires, a later analysis counted tens of millions of unique TCR beta chains, approximately 12 million of which were shared by at least two donors. To remove PCR and sequencing errors, raw reads were error-corrected and collapsed into unique sequences using a nearest-neighbor algorithm that merged closely related sequences. CDR3 sequences were aligned to IMGT reference sequences to assign V, D and J gene segments. For a sequence to be retained, a match of at least six nucleotides was required to both a V gene segment and a J gene segment. A rearrangement counted as productive if the CDR3 had no stop codons and remained in frame with V and J, and every other rearrangement counted as non-productive. Following IMGT convention, CDR3 was defined as the stretch from the second conserved V-encoded cysteine up to the conserved J-encoded phenylalanine. The earlier analysis of 450 to 750 of the donors excluded any sequence lacking an unambiguous match to a single V gene segment. In an earlier analysis of some 590 of the donors, V segments were called functional above 56.7% productive rearrangements and were called segregating when the between-donor standard deviation exceeded 5%. To diagnose cytomegalovirus status from the catalog of TCR beta chain sequences, a statistical classification framework was built. A later analysis assigned V and J genes by comparing TCR nucleotide sequences with IMGT/GENE-DB human TR gene sequences. A later analysis assigned CDR3 sequences and most-parsimonious VDJ recombination scenarios with the TCRdist pipeline. A later analysis defined each TCR beta chain by its CDR3 amino acid sequence plus V-gene family, and excluded reads lacking a unique V-gene family. In a later analysis, 450 to 600 highly shared, low-generation-probability nucleotide sequences were removed to address suspected cross-contamination and a sequencing artifact. For each public chain, a later analysis derived a clonal expansion index from normalized ranks of inferred template counts within each repertoire. A later analysis computed generation probabilities with a VDJ recombination model fitted to out-of-frame rearrangements, and checked the results against IGoR. In a later analysis, hypergeometric tests were used to score TCR-TCR, TCR-HLA and TCR-CMV co-occurrence, with a repertoire-size bias correction applied to TCR pairs. In a later analysis, false discovery rates were estimated by permuting HLA or CMV assignments 20 times. In a later analysis, co-occurring TCRs were grouped using DBSCAN, with TCRdist sequence similarity added in when clustering inside HLA-allele-positive subsets. Co-occurrence clustering excluded repertoires with fewer than 30,000 or more than 120,000 public chains, plus five with anomalous nucleotide sharing. TCRdb retrieved this table from immuneACCESS and kept in-frame rearrangements only. Not all clones are present; in checked studies, unresolved V genes account for under half, and no reason is known for the remainder. The D gene and trimming were derived from the DNA, and the V and J assignments and clone size from that table. The table for this sample lists 120,000 or so clones; around 72% of them were counted only once. The ten top clones hold approximately 3.8% of the sample.

For CDR1 and CDR2, the germline V gene lists KGHSH and LQKENI. V loses 5 bases of germline sequence and J loses 6 bases, and the interval between the two ends is 23 bases. The CDR3 holds 16 amino acids from the cysteine to the phenylalanine. Only CDR3 DNA is held: 48 bases, read in frame from base 1. This clonotype was obtained from a young man in good health and CMV-seronegative. This receptor chain uses TRBV18 and TRBJ2-7, with TRBD1 tentatively as D gene (7 bases match). The sequencing input was PBMCs. The bases are TGTGCCAGCTCATTTCCACCGGGACAGCCGCGGGGCGAGCAGTACTTC. This yields the protein CASSFPPGQPRGEQYF.